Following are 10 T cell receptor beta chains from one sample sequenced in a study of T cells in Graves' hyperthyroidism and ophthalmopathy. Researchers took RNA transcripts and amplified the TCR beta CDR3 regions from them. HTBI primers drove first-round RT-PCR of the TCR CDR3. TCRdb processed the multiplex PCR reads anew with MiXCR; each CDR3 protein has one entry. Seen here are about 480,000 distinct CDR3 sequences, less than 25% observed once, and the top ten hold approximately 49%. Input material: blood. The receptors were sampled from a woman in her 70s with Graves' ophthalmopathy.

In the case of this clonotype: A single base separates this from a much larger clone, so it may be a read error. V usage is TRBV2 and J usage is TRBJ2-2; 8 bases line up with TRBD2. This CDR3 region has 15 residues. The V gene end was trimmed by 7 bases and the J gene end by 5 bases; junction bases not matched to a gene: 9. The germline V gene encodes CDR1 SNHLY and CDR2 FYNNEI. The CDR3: CASKEAGAGTGELFF. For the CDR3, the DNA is TGTGCCAGCAAGGAAGCGGGAGCGGGAACCGGGGAGCTGTTTTTT.

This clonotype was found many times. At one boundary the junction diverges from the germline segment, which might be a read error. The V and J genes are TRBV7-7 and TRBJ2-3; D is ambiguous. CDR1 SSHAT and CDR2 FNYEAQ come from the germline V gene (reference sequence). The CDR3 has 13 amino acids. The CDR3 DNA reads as TGTGCTAGCAGCCACGACAGCACAGATACGCAGTATTTT. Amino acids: CASSHDSTDTQYF.

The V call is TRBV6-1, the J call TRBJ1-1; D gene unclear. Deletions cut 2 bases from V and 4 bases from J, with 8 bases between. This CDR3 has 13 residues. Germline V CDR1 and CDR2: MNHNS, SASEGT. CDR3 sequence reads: CASSEFAGTEAFF. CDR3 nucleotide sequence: TGTGCCAGCAGTGAATTCGCAGGCACTGAAGCTTTCTTT.

The CDR3 protein is CASRPRGGTNYEQYF. The CDR3, as DNA: TGTGCCAGCAGACCCCGAGGAGGGACCAACTACGAGCAGTACTTC. The J gene is TRBJ2-7, the V gene TRBV6-1; TRBD2 is a possible D gene (6 bases). Germline CDR1 and CDR2: MNHNS and SASEGT. Trimming pared 6 bases from V and 3 bases from J, leaving 18 bases between. This CDR3 comprises 15 residues.

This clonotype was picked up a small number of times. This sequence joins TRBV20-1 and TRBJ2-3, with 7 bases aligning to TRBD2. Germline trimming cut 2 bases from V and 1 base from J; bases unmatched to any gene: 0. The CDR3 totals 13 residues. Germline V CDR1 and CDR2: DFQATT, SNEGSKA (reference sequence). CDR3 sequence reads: CSARLAGTDTQYF. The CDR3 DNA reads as TGCAGTGCTAGACTAGCGGGCACAGATACGCAGTATTTT.

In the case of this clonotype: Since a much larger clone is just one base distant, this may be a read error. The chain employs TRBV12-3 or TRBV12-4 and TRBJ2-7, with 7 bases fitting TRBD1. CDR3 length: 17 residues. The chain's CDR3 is CGSSWTGSFLNSYEQYF. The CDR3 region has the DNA TGTGGCAGCAGTTGGACAGGATCGTTTTTAAACTCCTACGAGCAGTACTTC.

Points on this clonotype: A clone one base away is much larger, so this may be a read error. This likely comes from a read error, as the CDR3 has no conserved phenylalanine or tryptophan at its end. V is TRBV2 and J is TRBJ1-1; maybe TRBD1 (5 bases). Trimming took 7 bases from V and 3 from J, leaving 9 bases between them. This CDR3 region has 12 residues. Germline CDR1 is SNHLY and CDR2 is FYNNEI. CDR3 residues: CASIQDYTEAFL. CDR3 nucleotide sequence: TGTGCCAGCATACAGGATTACACTGAAGCTTTCCTT.

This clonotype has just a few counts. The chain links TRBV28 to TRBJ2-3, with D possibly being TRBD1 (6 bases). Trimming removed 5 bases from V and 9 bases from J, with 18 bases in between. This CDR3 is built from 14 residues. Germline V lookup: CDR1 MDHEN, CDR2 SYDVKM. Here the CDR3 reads CASSPQLQGRTQYF. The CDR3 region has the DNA TGTGCCAGCAGTCCCCAATTACAGGGCCGCACGCAGTATTTT.

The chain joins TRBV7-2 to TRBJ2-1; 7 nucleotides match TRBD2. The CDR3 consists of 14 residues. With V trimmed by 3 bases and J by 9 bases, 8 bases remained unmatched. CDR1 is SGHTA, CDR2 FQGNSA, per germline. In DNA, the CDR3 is TGTGCCAGCAGCTTTCAGCGGGGCCTGGCTGAGCAGTTCTTC. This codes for CASSFQRGLAEQFF. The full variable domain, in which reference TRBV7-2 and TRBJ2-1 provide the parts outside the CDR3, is GAGVSQSPSNKVTEKGKDVELRCDPISGHTALYWYRQSLGQGLEFLIYFQGNSAPDKSGLPSDRFSAERTGGSVSTLTIQRTQQEDSAVYLCASSFQRGLAEQFFGPGTRLTVL.

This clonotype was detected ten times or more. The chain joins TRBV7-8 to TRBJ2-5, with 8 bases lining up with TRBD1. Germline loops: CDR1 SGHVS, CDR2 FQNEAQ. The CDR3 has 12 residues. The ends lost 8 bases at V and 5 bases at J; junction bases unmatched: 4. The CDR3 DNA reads TGTGCCAGCTACGACAGGGGCGAGACCCAGTACTTC. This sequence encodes CASYDRGETQYF.